The 30 T cell receptor beta chains reported below all come from one sample, sequenced in a study of graft-versus-host responses after intestinal transplantation. Using immunoSEQ multiplex PCR, the repertoire was profiled, and TCRdb retains in-frame clones only, with some absent. The data contain around 29,000 clones, 70% to 90% of them singletons. The material was PBMCs, obtained roughly 68 weeks after intestinal transplantation. All receptors come from a human patient who received an intestinal transplant, so some T cells may come from the graft donor.

This sequence joins TRBV6-4 and TRBJ2-7; D tentatively fits TRBD1 or TRBD2 (6 bases each). Germline V CDR1 and CDR2: MRHNA, SNTAGT. CDR3 size: 16 residues. Between the trimmed V and J ends, which lost 8 bases and 5 bases, there was a span of 25 bases. CDR3 sequence (DNA): TGTGCCAGCCCTCCCGGGACCCCGGAGGGGGTTGACGAGCAGTACTTC. This encodes CASPPGTPEGVDEQYF.

This chain links TRBV12-5 with TRBJ2-2, with D perhaps assigned TRBD1 or TRBD2 (6 bases each). This CDR3 region has 17 residues. The germline V and J ends were trimmed by 0 bases and 4 bases, with 15 bases remaining between them. Germline loops: CDR1 LGHNT, CDR2 FRNRAP. CDR3 region: CASGLVEGGYGTGELFF. In nucleotides, the CDR3 is TGTGCTAGTGGTTTGGTTGAGGGGGGATATGGCACCGGGGAGCTGTTTTTT.

The chain recombines TRBV11-2 with TRBJ2-2; tentative D call: TRBD2 (6 bases). Germline CDR1 and CDR2: SGHAT and FQNNGV. V lost 6 bases, J lost 1 base, and 12 bases lay in between. There are 15 residues in the CDR3. In nucleotides, the CDR3 is TGTGCCAGCAGGCGGGGTCTTCTGAACACCGGGGAGCTGTTTTTT. It codes for CASRRGLLNTGELFF.

This clone was recorded only once. The chain combines TRBV7-8 with TRBJ1-5; D may be TRBD1 (5 bases). Germline values: CDR1 SGHVS, CDR2 FQNEAQ. The CDR3 sequence is 13 residues long. With 3 bases removed from V and 7 bases from J, the gap between germline ends came to 10 bases. In nucleotides, the CDR3 is TGTGCCAGCAGCTTCCAAGGGGACCAGCCCCAGCATTTT. It codes for CASSFQGDQPQHF.

The V call is TRBV11-3, the J call TRBJ2-3; 9 bases map to TRBD2. The CDR3 is 16 amino acids. V was pared by 4 bases and J by 2 bases, with 7 bases of the junction left unmatched. Germline V gives CDR1 SGHNT, CDR2 YENEEA. The CDR3 coding sequence is TGTGCCAGCAGCTCGAGGGTAGCGGGAGCCACAGATACGCAGTATTTT. Its translation is CASSSRVAGATDTQYF.

The rearrangement links TRBV6-5 to TRBJ2-5, with TRBD1 identical over 9 bases. Germline values: CDR1 MNHEY, CDR2 SVGAGI. The CDR3 loop spans 13 amino acids. V shed 6 bases and J 5 bases; nucleotides not matched to a gene: 4. The CDR3 sequence is CASSRDREETQYF. CDR3 in DNA: TGTGCCAGCAGCCGGGACAGGGAGGAGACCCAGTACTTC.

This clone was seen more than once but under ten times. The rearrangement joins TRBV6-6 to TRBJ1-1, with D perhaps matching TRBD1 (6 bases). This CDR3 comprises 12 residues. V was shortened by 6 bases and J by 9 bases, with 14 bases between the two germline ends. CDR1 and CDR2 from the germline V gene are MNHNY and SVGAGI (reference sequence). The CDR3 protein is CASSMDSFQAFF. The CDR3 DNA follows: TGTGCCAGCAGCATGGACAGTTTTCAAGCTTTCTTT.

The chain joins TRBV6-6 to TRBJ1-1; D not resolved. Germline V gene sequence: CDR1 MNHNY, CDR2 SVGAGI (reference sequence). The CDR3 runs 11 residues. Trimming removed 5 bases at V and 1 base at J, with 2 bases between. In DNA form, the CDR3 reads TGTGCCAGCAGTGGGAACACTGAAGCTTTCTTT. Its protein product is CASSGNTEAFF.

The chain has TRBV11-2 and TRBJ2-2; tentative D call: TRBD1 (5 bases). V gave up 5 bases and J gave up 5 bases, with 18 bases separating them. The CDR3 sequence is 16 residues long. Germline CDR1 is SGHAT and CDR2 is FQNNGV. The CDR3, as DNA: TGTGCCAGCAGCGCCAGGGTCACCGCCATTACCGGGGAGCTGTTTTTT. Translation gives CASSARVTAITGELFF.

The chain has TRBV10-3 and TRBJ2-2; D is ambiguous. CDR1 and CDR2 (germline): ENHRY, SYGVKD. V was cut by 6 bases and J by 6 bases, with 11 bases left in between. The CDR3 is 13 residues long. The CDR3 nucleotides are TGTGCCATCAGCGAGAGGAATGCCGGGGAGCTGTTTTTT. Protein sequence: CAISERNAGELFF.

The chain couples TRBV6-1 to TRBJ2-7; weak D call: TRBD2 (5 bases). From germline, CDR1 is MNHNS and CDR2 SASEGT. This CDR3 region has 15 residues. V was shortened by 8 bases and J by 3 bases, with 20 bases between the two germline ends. The CDR3 region has the DNA TGTGCCAGCCCACCTTCGGCCGGGGTTTTCTACGAGCAGTACTTC. Translation: CASPPSAGVFYEQYF.

V and J are TRBV12-1 and TRBJ2-1; the D call of TRBD1 is as the table states it, not checked on the DNA. TRBV12-1 is labeled a pseudogene. This CDR3 has 16 amino acids. In nucleotides, the CDR3 is TGTGCCAGCAGCTTTGAGGTGTCTGCAGGGATGAATGAGCAGTTCTTC. Its protein product is CASSFEVSAGMNEQFF.

The chain is built from TRBV30 and TRBJ2-7; 7 bases agree with TRBD1. Looked up from germline, CDR1 is GTSNPN and CDR2 is SVGIG (reference sequence). V was clipped by 0 bases and J by 4 bases; unmatched bases: 0. This CDR3 comprises 12 residues. The CDR3 loop is CAWSVQGYEQYF. CDR3 in DNA: TGTGCCTGGAGTGTACAGGGGTACGAGCAGTACTTC.

CDR3 sequence: CASSLGRSSYEQYF. The CDR3 nucleotides read TGTGCCAGCAGCTTGGGCAGGTCCTCCTACGAGCAGTACTTC. The V and J genes are TRBV7-2 and TRBJ2-7; no clear D gene. CDR3 length: 14 residues. Germline lookup yields CDR1 SGHTA and CDR2 FQGNSA. V lost 3 bases and J lost 0, with 9 bases in between.

The chain couples TRBV10-1 to TRBJ2-3; 7 positions agree with TRBD2. The germline CDR1 and CDR2 sequences are WNHNN and SYGVQD (reference sequence). V shed 8 bases, J shed 5 bases, and the junction held 13 bases outside the gene matches. The CDR3 contains 15 residues. The CDR3 sequence: CASSPGSGMVDTQYF. The CDR3, as DNA: TGCGCCAGCTCCCCGGGGAGCGGGATGGTAGATACGCAGTATTTT.

This chain uses TRBV7-9 with TRBJ2-1, with 8 bases fitting TRBD2. With 1 base clipped from V and 3 bases from J, the junction kept 2 bases outside the gene matches. In germline, CDR1 is SEHNR, CDR2 FQNEAQ (reference sequence). The CDR3 is 15 amino acids. The CDR3 coding sequence is TGTGCCAGCAGCTTAGGAGCGGGGGTCTACAATGAGCAGTTCTTC. Translated, it gives CASSLGAGVYNEQFF.

The CDR3 DNA follows: TGTGCCAGCAGTTACACCACAGGGGTGGGGGAAAAACTGTTTTTT. The encoded protein is CASSYTTGVGEKLFF. The rearrangement joins TRBV28 to TRBJ1-4; 7 bases fit TRBD1. The CDR3 totals 15 residues. CDR1 MDHEN and CDR2 SYDVKM come from the germline V gene. The ends lost 4 bases at V and 8 bases at J; junction bases unmatched: 10.

This clone showed up just a few times. The chain links TRBV7-2 to TRBJ2-7, with TRBD1 identical over 8 bases. The trim removed 6 bases at V and 6 bases at J, leaving 7 bases unmatched. This CDR3 contains 13 residues. Germline loops: CDR1 SGHTA, CDR2 FQGNSA. DNA for the CDR3: TGTGCCAGCAGTTTGGACAGGGCTGGCGAGCAGTACTTC. Its translation: CASSLDRAGEQYF.

Written as DNA, the CDR3 is TGTGCCAGCAGCCCTAGTCTCGGGCATGGCTACACCTTC. This codes for CASSPSLGHGYTF. The rearrangement links TRBV7-9 to TRBJ1-2; D not resolved. V was shortened by 5 bases and J by 6 bases, with 13 bases between the two germline ends. CDR1 is SEHNR and CDR2 is FQNEAQ in the germline V gene (reference sequence). The CDR3 totals 13 residues. Variable domain in full (rest from reference TRBV7-9 and TRBJ1-2): DTGVSQNPRHKITKRGQNVTFRCDPISEHNRLYWYRQTLGQGPEFLTYFQNEAQLEKSRLLSDRFSAERPKGSFSTLEIQRTEQGDSAMYLCASSPSLGHGYTFGSGTRLTVV.

CDR3 residues: CSVDRNTEAFF. CDR3 in DNA: TGCAGCGTGGACAGGAACACTGAAGCTTTCTTT. The genes are TRBV29-1 and TRBJ1-1; maybe TRBD1 (6 bases). V lost 6 bases to trimming and J lost 1 base, with 6 bases between them. This CDR3 has 11 amino acids. From germline, CDR1 is SQVTM and CDR2 ANQGSEA.

The rearrangement links TRBV5-4 to TRBJ2-1; 9 bases match TRBD1. V was pared by 0 bases and J by 2 bases, with 0 bases of the junction left unmatched. CDR1 and CDR2 (germline): SGHNT, YYREEE (reference sequence). The CDR3 covers 15 residues. The CDR3 region has the DNA TGTGCCAGCAGCTTGGGACAGGGGGCCTACAATGAGCAGTTCTTC. As protein: CASSLGQGAYNEQFF.

This clone has only one observation. The chain couples TRBV4-1 to TRBJ2-1; TRBD1 matches 10 bases. Per the germline V gene, CDR1 is MGHRA and CDR2 is YSYEKL. After removal of 0 bases from V and 5 bases from J, the junction contained 7 bases not matched to a gene. This CDR3 comprises 17 residues. CDR3 bases: TGCGCCAGCAGCCAAGAGGTCGGGACAGGGGCGGACAATGAGCAGTTCTTC. Translation gives CASSQEVGTGADNEQFF.

The table lists this clone with a few counts. The chain has TRBV6-4 and TRBJ2-2; possible D gene TRBD1, 5 bases. The V gene's germline CDR1 is MRHNA and CDR2 SNTAGT. The CDR3 extends over 13 amino acids. V shed 4 bases and J shed 2 bases, with 5 bases lying between them. CDR3 coding DNA: TGTGCCAGCAGTGGGACAAACACCGGGGAGCTGTTTTTT. Its protein is CASSGTNTGELFF.

J is TRBJ2-2 and V is TRBV2; D perhaps matches TRBD1 (5 bases). The CDR3 has 13 amino acids. From germline, CDR1 is SNHLY and CDR2 FYNNEI. V shed 5 bases and J shed 5 bases, with 9 bases lying between them. The CDR3 sequence is CASSQQETGELFF. The CDR3 DNA sequence: TGTGCCAGCAGTCAACAGGAAACCGGGGAGCTGTTTTTT.

The chain links TRBV7-9 to TRBJ2-5; 7 bases line up with TRBD2. Germline V gives CDR1 SEHNR, CDR2 FQNEAQ (reference sequence). This CDR3 has 14 residues. The V gene end was trimmed by 0 bases and the J gene end by 2 bases; junction bases not matched to a gene: 0. The CDR3 DNA follows: TGTGCCAGCAGCTTAGCGGGAGGGCAAGAGACCCAGTACTTC. Its translation: CASSLAGGQETQYF.

The rearrangement links TRBV30 to TRBJ2-6, with D tentatively TRBD1 (5 bases). The germline CDR1 and CDR2 sequences are GTSNPN and SVGIG (reference sequence). The CDR3 loop spans 14 amino acids. Trimming pared 0 bases from V and 2 bases from J, leaving 5 bases between. CDR3 in amino acids: CAWSVGAGANVLTF. The CDR3 coding sequence is TGTGCCTGGAGTGTAGGGGCTGGGGCCAACGTCCTGACTTTC.

As to this clone: The same CDR3 can be traced to other DNA sequences in this sample. The rearrangement uses TRBV29-1 and TRBJ2-7; TRBD1 aligns across 7 bases. Germline V gene lookup returns CDR1 SQVTM and CDR2 ANQGSEA. The CDR3 length is 12 residues. V shed 8 bases, J shed 5 bases, and the junction held 9 bases outside the gene matches. CDR3 in amino acids: CSMSSTGDEQYF. The CDR3 DNA reads TGCAGCATGTCGAGCACAGGGGACGAGCAGTACTTC.

The sample holds a few counts of this clone. This chain joins TRBV19 and TRBJ1-1; possibly TRBD1 for D (5 bases). V lost 5 bases and J 1 base, leaving 8 bases between the germline ends. The CDR3 has 13 amino acids. CDR1 is LNHDA, CDR2 SQIVND, per germline (reference sequence). The CDR3 protein is CASSWQGNTEAFF. In DNA, the CDR3 is TGTGCCAGTAGTTGGCAGGGGAACACTGAAGCTTTCTTT.

The chain joins TRBV7-9 to TRBJ1-2; TRBD1 matches 7 bases. The germline V gene has CDR1 SEHNR and CDR2 FQNEAQ (reference sequence). The CDR3 spans 14 residues. J lost 6 bases, V lost 1 base, and 5 bases had no gene match. The CDR3 protein is CASSLETGLDGYTF. Here the CDR3 DNA reads TGTGCCAGCAGCTTAGAGACAGGGCTCGATGGCTACACCTTC.

The gene calls are TRBV7-2 and TRBJ2-2, with D unresolved. Trimming took off 1 base at V and 0 bases at J, with 6 bases between the two ends. The germline CDR1 and CDR2 sequences are SGHTA and FQGNSA. There are 15 residues in the CDR3. CDR3 protein: CASSLEGSNTGELFF. In DNA form, the CDR3 reads TGTGCCAGCAGCTTAGAGGGCTCGAACACCGGGGAGCTGTTTTTT.